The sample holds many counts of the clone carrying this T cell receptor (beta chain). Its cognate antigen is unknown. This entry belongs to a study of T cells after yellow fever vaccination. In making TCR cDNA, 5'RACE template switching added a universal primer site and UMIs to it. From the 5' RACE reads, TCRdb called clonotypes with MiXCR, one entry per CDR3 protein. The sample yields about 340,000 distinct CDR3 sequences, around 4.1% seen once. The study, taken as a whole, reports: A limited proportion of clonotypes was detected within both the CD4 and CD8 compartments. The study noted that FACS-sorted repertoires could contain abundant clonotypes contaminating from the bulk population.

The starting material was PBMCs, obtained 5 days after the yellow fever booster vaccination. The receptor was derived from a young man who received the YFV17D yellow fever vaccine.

The CDR3 nucleotides are TGTGCCAGCAGCCCAGAAGGGGTACCCTACGAGCAGTACTTC. It specifies CASSPEGVPYEQYF. The chain is built from TRBV4-2 and TRBJ2-7; weak D call: TRBD1 (5 bases). CDR1 is LGHNA, CDR2 YNFKEQ, per germline. This CDR3 comprises 14 residues. Trimming left V 4 bases short and J 2 bases short, with 12 bases between.